The next 2 T cell receptor beta chains were all read from a single sample in a study of CXCR3-negative and CXCR3-positive naive CD8 T cells. What these receptors recognize is not known. With UMI labels, 5' RACE was used to prepare the TRB cDNA libraries. TCRdb reanalyzed the 5' RACE reads, giving one entry per CDR3 protein sequence and no DNA. Across roughly 120,000 distinct CDR3 sequences, the top ten clones capture roughly 0.59% of the sample. Findings and limits, study-wide: More hydrophobic TRB CDR3s occurred in CXCR3-positive than in CXCR3-negative naive cells.

The source material was naive CXCR3+ CD8+ T cells from blood. The subset here: CD45RO-CCR7+CD27+CD95- naive CD8+ T cells expressing CXCR3 (TNR3+). The receptors stem from a human donor in good health. Some clones in this sample may be carry-over from other donors' samples.

This chain uses TRBV9 with TRBJ2-5; the TCRdb D gene call, TRBD2, has no DNA to confirm it. Germline assignment: CDR1 SGDLS and CDR2 YYNGEE. The CDR3 contains 15 residues. The CDR3 reads CASSVFGQAQETQYF.

The CDR3: CASSQADRRGEKLFF. The V call is TRBV4-1, the J call TRBJ1-4; the D call from TCRdb, TRBD1, cannot be confirmed without DNA. The germline V gene encodes CDR1 MGHRA and CDR2 YSYEKL. The CDR3 has 15 amino acids.